This T cell receptor (beta chain) was profiled in a study of shared clonotypes between healthy human individuals. Produced via immunoSEQ multiplex PCR; TCRdb's table is partial and in-frame only. The sample gives some 630,000 clones, 60% to 80% of which show up once; about 1.8% is in the top ten. V was pared by 3 bases and J by 2 bases, with 10 bases between. The CDR3 length is 14 residues. CDR1 is SGDLS and CDR2 is YYNGEE in the germline V gene. The specimen sequenced was memory CD4+ T cells sorted from blood. The subset was: CD45RA-negative fraction. The receptor was isolated from a young woman in good health. The gene calls are TRBV9 and TRBJ2-3; D is unclear. The CDR3 nucleotides read TGTGCCAGCAGCGCCGACACCTTCACAGATACGCAGTATTTT. Its protein product is CASSADTFTDTQYF.